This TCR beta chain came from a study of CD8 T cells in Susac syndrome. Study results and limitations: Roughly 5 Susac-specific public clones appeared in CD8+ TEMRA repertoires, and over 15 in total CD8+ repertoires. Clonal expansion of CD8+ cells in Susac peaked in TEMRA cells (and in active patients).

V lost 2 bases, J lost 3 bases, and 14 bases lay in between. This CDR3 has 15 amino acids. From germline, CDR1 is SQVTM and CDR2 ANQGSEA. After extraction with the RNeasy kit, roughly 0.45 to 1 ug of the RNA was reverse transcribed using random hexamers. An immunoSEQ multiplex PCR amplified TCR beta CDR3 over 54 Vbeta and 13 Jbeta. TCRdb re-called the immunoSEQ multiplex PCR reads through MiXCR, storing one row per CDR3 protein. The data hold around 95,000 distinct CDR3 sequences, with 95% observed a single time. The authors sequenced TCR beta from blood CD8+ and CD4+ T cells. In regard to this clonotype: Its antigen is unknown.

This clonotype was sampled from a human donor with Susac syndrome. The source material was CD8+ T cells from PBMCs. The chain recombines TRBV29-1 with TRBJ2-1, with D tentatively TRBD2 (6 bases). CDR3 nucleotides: TGCAGCGTTGAATTGTCGGGAGTTCGCTACAATGAGCAGTTCTTC. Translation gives CSVELSGVRYNEQFF.